The 13 T cell receptor beta chains in this list originate from one sample, sequenced in a study of CD8+CD57+ T cells in acquired aplastic anemia. The use of genomic DNA as template underpinned the TCR beta VDJ and CDR3 profiling. TCRdb itself ran the reads through MiXCR, one entry per CDR3 protein. The table has about 270,000 distinct CDR3 sequences, around 60% seen once. The sequencing sample was made of sorted CD4+, CD8+, or CD8+CD57+ T cells (not recorded which) from PBMCs. The receptor set was obtained from a human donor with severe aplastic anemia or a healthy control (not recorded which).

This clonotype was seen a handful of times. This CDR3 is CATKGGPGWRNTEAFF. Here the CDR3 DNA reads TGTGCCACCAAGGGGGGACCGGGATGGAGGAACACTGAAGCTTTCTTT. This chain links TRBV24-1 with TRBJ1-1; TRBD1 is a possible D gene (6 bases). The V gene's germline CDR1 is KGHDR and CDR2 SFDVKD. The CDR3 covers 16 residues. V lost 8 bases and J lost 1, with 19 bases in between.

This clonotype has a count of ten or more. This sequence joins TRBV13 and TRBJ2-2, with a weak D call TRBD1 (5 bases). In germline, CDR1 is PRHDT, CDR2 FYEKMQ (reference sequence). The ends were cut back, 2 bases at V and 5 bases at J, with 12 bases in the middle. This CDR3 region has 15 residues. For the CDR3, the DNA is TGTGCCAGCAGCTTATTGGGGCCGAGGACCGGGGAGCTGTTTTTT. Protein: CASSLLGPRTGELFF.

This clonotype has ten or more counts. The chain uses TRBV4-2 and TRBJ1-3; possible D gene TRBD1, 5 bases. Trimming cost V 0 bases and J 4 bases, with 13 bases left between them. Germline V gives CDR1 LGHNA, CDR2 YNFKEQ. The CDR3 covers 16 residues. CDR3 nucleotides: TGTGCCAGCAGCCAAGATGGGCAGGGTTTCGGAAACACCATATATTTT. Translating gives CASSQDGQGFGNTIYF.

This clonotype was recorded at least ten times. The chain employs TRBV4-2 and TRBJ2-7, with 8 bases matching TRBD2. The CDR3 has 16 amino acids. Looked up from germline, CDR1 is LGHNA and CDR2 is YNFKEQ. The trim removed 2 bases at V and 2 bases at J, leaving 8 bases unmatched. CDR3: CASSQSAAGGTYEQYF. The CDR3 DNA is TGTGCCAGCAGCCAAAGTGCGGCGGGGGGAACCTACGAGCAGTACTTC.

V gene TRBV2 combines with J gene TRBJ2-5; 9 positions match TRBD2. The ends lost 5 bases at V and 4 bases at J; junction bases unmatched: 8. The CDR3 covers 15 residues. CDR1 is SNHLY, CDR2 FYNNEI, per germline. CDR3 protein: CASSRLAVQRETQYF. In nucleotides, the CDR3 is TGTGCCAGCAGTAGACTAGCGGTACAACGAGAGACCCAGTACTTC.

This clonotype was observed at least ten times. J is TRBJ2-5 and V is TRBV11-2; D is possibly TRBD1 or TRBD2 (5 bases each). The CDR3 spans 14 residues. Trimming stripped 1 base from V and 1 base from J, with 7 bases between. CDR1 is SGHAT, CDR2 FQNNGV, per germline. CDR3 in amino acids: CASSLAGTQETQYF. The DNA for the CDR3 is TGTGCCAGCAGCTTAGCCGGGACCCAAGAGACCCAGTACTTC.

About this clonotype itself: Compared with germline, one end of the junction differs, possibly owing to a read error. The gene calls are TRBV10-3 and TRBJ2-7; 9 bases match TRBD1. CDR1 and CDR2 (germline): ENHRY, SYGVKD. CDR3 length: 14 residues. CDR3 residues: CATNRDRASSEQYF. CDR3 coding DNA: TGTGCCACAAACCGGGACAGGGCTTCCTCCGAGCAGTACTTC.

This clonotype came up a few times. The chain's CDR3 is CATSDLDRGQRSETQYF. For the CDR3, the DNA is TGTGCCACCAGTGATTTGGACAGGGGGCAACGGTCAGAGACCCAGTACTTC. This chain links TRBV24-1 with TRBJ2-5; TRBD1 aligns across 10 bases. The trim removed 0 bases at V and 4 bases at J, leaving 7 bases unmatched. The CDR3 spans 17 residues. Per the germline V gene, CDR1 is KGHDR and CDR2 is SFDVKD.

The chain couples TRBV20-1 to TRBJ2-7; D might be TRBD2 (7 bases). Germline CDR1 and CDR2: DFQATT and SNEGSKA (reference sequence). The CDR3 loop spans 16 amino acids. Trimming cost V 2 bases and J 0 bases, with 17 bases left between them. CDR3 sequence (DNA): TGCAGTGCTAGACGTCATGGGGGGGGGGCCTCCTACGAGCAGTACTTC. Translating gives CSARRHGGGASYEQYF.

This clonotype was detected ten times or more. In DNA, the CDR3 is TGTGCCAGCAGTTCCCAAGGACAGGGTGTCTACGAGCAGTACTTC. Protein sequence: CASSSQGQGVYEQYF. The genes are TRBV28 and TRBJ2-7; 8 bases are a match to TRBD1. Unmatched junction bases numbered 8, after V lost 4 bases and J lost 3 bases. CDR3 length equals 15 residues. Per germline, CDR1 MDHEN and CDR2 SYDVKM.

Note on this clonotype: The DNA is omitted, as the CDR3 cannot be located on it reliably, and the CDR3 follows TCRdb's listing. The chain uses TRBV7-9 and TRBJ1-1. The CDR3 adds up to 20 amino acids, both ends counted. Germline-derived CDR1 and CDR2 are SEHNR and FQNEAQ (reference sequence). The CDR3 reads CASSFYICSALGASNTEAFF.

This clonotype was counted ten times or more. The chain couples TRBV12-3 or TRBV12-4 to TRBJ1-2; 10 bases line up with TRBD1. V shed 8 bases, J shed 3 bases, and the junction held 3 bases outside the gene matches. The CDR3 has 13 amino acids. CDR3: CASRTGGHYGYTF. The CDR3 coding sequence is TGTGCCAGCCGGACAGGGGGTCACTATGGCTACACCTTC.

The gene calls are TRBV19 and TRBJ1-2, with D unclear. The germline V gene has CDR1 LNHDA and CDR2 SQIVND (reference sequence). The CDR3 totals 15 residues. Trimming pared 6 bases from V and 11 bases from J, leaving 25 bases between. This CDR3 is CASRSGGTETMGYTF. The CDR3, as DNA: TGTGCCAGTAGGTCCGGAGGCACAGAGACTATGGGGTACACCTTC.